Listed below are T cell receptor beta chains from one sample, sequenced in a study of blood T cells in healthy people across ages. TCRdb passed the 5' RACE reads through MiXCR, listing each CDR3 protein once. Of around 1,900,000 distinct CDR3 sequences in the sample, about two fifths were seen once. Sequenced material: blood. Source of these receptors: a human donor in good health. The CDR3 runs from the conserved cysteine through the conserved F or W. A D gene is named only where the DNA matches it firmly. For some rows the clone size is stated as once, few or many, or as a class when expanded; others skip it.

j_gene,abundance,len,v_gene,d_gene,CDR3aa,CDR3nt
TRBJ2-7,-,16,TRBV20-1,-,CSASGQGWVLNYEQYF,TGCAGTGCTAGCGGGCAGGGTTGGGTCCTGAACTACGAGCAGTACTTC
TRBJ2-5,-,15,TRBV9,-,CASSVDGAGGSTQYF,TGTGCCAGCAGCGTAGACGGGGCAGGGGGGTCGACCCAGTACTTC
TRBJ1-2,few,14,TRBV12-3/TRBV12-4,-,CASSFAQNYYGYTF,TGTGCCAGCAGTTTTGCGCAGAATTACTATGGCTACACCTTC
TRBJ1-2,few,12,TRBV29-1,-,CSVVEEGSGYTF,TGCAGCGTTGTGGAGGAGGGGTCTGGCTACACCTTC
TRBJ2-7,many,13,TRBV9,-,CASSVSSSYEQYF,TGTGCCAGCAGCGTAAGTAGCTCCTACGAGCAGTACTTC
TRBJ2-7,-,11,TRBV28,TRBD1,CASIGQGVQYF,TGTGCCAGCATTGGCCAGGGGGTGCAGTACTTC
TRBJ2-5,once,14,TRBV7-8,-,CASSSLHRTETQYF,TGTGCCAGCAGCTCCCTACACCGCACAGAGACCCAGTACTTC
TRBJ2-5,-,14,TRBV9,-,CASSGGTGKETQYF,TGTGCCAGCAGCGGCGGGACGGGAAAAGAGACCCAGTACTTC
TRBJ2-1,-,14,TRBV12-3/TRBV12-4,-,CASSPSVGYNEQFF,TGTGCCAGCAGCCCCAGCGTCGGGTACAATGAGCAGTTCTTC
TRBJ1-5,-,15,TRBV4-3,TRBD1,CASSQEAGGRQPQHF,TGCGCCAGCAGCCAAGAAGCAGGGGGGAGGCAGCCCCAGCATTTT
TRBJ2-4,few,16,TRBV12-3/TRBV12-4,TRBD1,CASRTGTGGAGNIQYF,TGTGCCAGCAGAACCGGGACAGGGGGCGCAGGAAACATTCAGTACTTC
TRBJ2-5,few,12,TRBV7-2,-,CASSSSAETQYF,TGTGCCAGCAGCTCGAGCGCGGAGACCCAGTACTTC
TRBJ1-3,-,12,TRBV20-1,-,CSAKVSAGAIYF,TGCAGTGCTAAGGTCTCAGCAGGGGCCATATATTTT
TRBJ1-2,few,16,TRBV7-2,-,CASSLRQGRRTHGYTF,TGTGCCAGCAGCTTACGTCAGGGGCGCAGGACGCATGGCTACACCTTC
TRBJ2-1,-,14,TRBV7-9,TRBD1,CASSLMDRGDEQFF,TGCGCCAGCAGCCTAATGGACAGGGGGGATGAGCAGTTCTTC
TRBJ1-2,many,14,TRBV29-1,-,CSVESAGAQYGYTF,TGCAGCGTTGAAAGTGCAGGGGCGCAATATGGCTACACCTTC
TRBJ2-1,-,15,TRBV20-1,-,CSARDSRGSYNEQFF,TGCAGTGCTAGAGATTCCCGGGGCTCCTACAATGAGCAGTTCTTC
TRBJ1-1,few,13,TRBV7-2,-,CASFGITNAEAFF,TGTGCCAGCTTCGGGATCACGAACGCTGAAGCTTTCTTT
TRBJ1-2,-,12,TRBV12-3/TRBV12-4,-,CASSLQGIGYTF,TGTGCCAGCAGTTTACAGGGTATCGGCTACACCTTC
TRBJ2-3,few,20,TRBV9,TRBD2,CASSVSLLAGGPSSTDTQYF,TGTGCCAGCAGCGTCTCCCTACTAGCGGGGGGCCCCTCTAGCACAGATACGCAGTATTTT
TRBJ1-5,-,19,TRBV15,-,CATSSQPGVPSDGGEPQHF,TGTGCCACCAGCAGCCAACCAGGGGTCCCCTCGGACGGTGGGGAGCCCCAGCATTTT
TRBJ1-2,-,17,TRBV20-1,-,CSARVDGGLLANYGYTF,TGCAGTGCTAGGGTGGATGGCGGACTCTTAGCTAACTATGGCTACACCTTC
TRBJ1-5,-,14,TRBV4-2,-,CASSQVDDNQPQHF,TGTGCCAGCAGCCAAGTTGACGACAATCAGCCCCAGCATTTT
TRBJ1-1,-,16,TRBV29-1,-,CSVAGGRGQMNTEAFF,TGCAGCGTTGCTGGGGGTCGGGGCCAGATGAACACTGAAGCTTTCTTT
TRBJ2-7,-,16,TRBV4-1,TRBD1,CASSQDLETGVYEQYF,TGCGCCAGCAGCCAAGATCTGGAGACAGGGGTGTACGAGCAGTACTTC
TRBJ2-7,-,14,TRBV2,-,CASRPPQVPYEQYF,TGTGCCAGCAGACCACCACAGGTTCCCTACGAGCAGTACTTC
TRBJ2-1,-,16,TRBV5-1,TRBD2,CASSLDPGGIRNEQFF,TGCGCCAGCAGCTTGGATCCGGGGGGGATCCGTAATGAGCAGTTCTTC
TRBJ2-3,few,15,TRBV15,-,CATSREGASPDTQYF,TGTGCCACCAGCAGAGAAGGAGCAAGCCCAGATACGCAGTATTTT
TRBJ2-6,-,14,TRBV2,-,CASDDRSGANVLTF,TGTGCCAGCGATGACAGATCCGGGGCCAACGTCCTGACTTTC
TRBJ1-1,many,13,TRBV7-2,TRBD1,CASSLGTEREAFF,TGTGCCAGCAGCCTCGGGACAGAGAGGGAAGCTTTCTTT
TRBJ2-1,-,15,TRBV3-1,TRBD1,CASSQTGGFYNEQFF,TGTGCCAGCAGCCAGACAGGGGGCTTCTACAATGAGCAGTTCTTC